Listed here are 19 T cell receptor beta chains from one sample, sequenced in a study of human T cells and chemical hapten exposure. The time point: patch test 2, 6 weeks after DPC sensitization. The treatment was: therapeutic diphenylcyclopropenone sensitization with weekly scalp DPC. TCRdb re-called the RACE reads with MiXCR, one entry per CDR3 protein. The sample lists about 100,000 distinct CDR3 sequences; about an eighth were seen once. The source material was whole blood, sampled in connection with sensitization to the hapten diphenylcyclopropenone (DPC). The receptors shown here come from a woman aged 40 to 55 with alopecia areata. Some clones in this sample may be carry-over from other donors' samples.

This clonotype was found many times. V gene TRBV12-3 or TRBV12-4 combines with J gene TRBJ1-5; maybe TRBD1 (5 bases). Trimming pared 2 bases from V and 3 bases from J, leaving 11 bases between. This CDR3 is 15 amino acids long. The DNA for the CDR3 is TGTGCCAGCAGTTTATCGGGGGAGGCCAATCAGCCCCAGCATTTT. Translation gives CASSLSGEANQPQHF.

This clonotype showed up many times. The rearrangement joins TRBV4-2 to TRBJ2-7; 8 bases match TRBD1. Germline trimming cut 4 bases from V and 3 bases from J; bases unmatched to any gene: 2. The CDR3 contains 13 residues. Germline CDR1 LGHNA, CDR2 YNFKEQ. CDR3 nucleotide sequence: TGTGCCAGCAGCCGCGGACAGGGCTACGAGCAGTACTTC. Encoded protein: CASSRGQGYEQYF.

This clonotype was counted many times. The chain links TRBV12-3 or TRBV12-4 to TRBJ2-7; D could derive from TRBD1 or TRBD2 (6 bases each). The CDR3 has 14 residues. With 5 bases removed from V and 3 bases from J, the gap between germline ends came to 14 bases. The CDR3 nucleotides are TGTGCCAGCAGTGAATTCAGGGGAGGCTACGAGCAGTACTTC. It translates to CASSEFRGGYEQYF.

This clonotype came up many times. The chain uses TRBV9 and TRBJ1-3; no definite D call. This CDR3 spans 15 amino acids. Germline V CDR1 and CDR2: SGDLS, YYNGEE. The V end was cut by 0 bases, the J end by 2 bases, with 9 bases between. The CDR3, as DNA: TGTGCCAGCAGCGTAGTAGGGAGCACTGGAAACACCATATATTTT. This gives the protein CASSVVGSTGNTIYF.

This clonotype was detected ten times or more. The gene calls are TRBV9 and TRBJ2-7; 7 bases line up with TRBD1. Germline V gives CDR1 SGDLS, CDR2 YYNGEE. The CDR3 spans 14 residues. Trimming took 1 base from V and 3 from J; bases not matched to a gene: 4. The CDR3 nucleotides are TGTGCCAGCAGCGTACGGGACAGTTTCTACGAGCAGTACTTC. Amino acids: CASSVRDSFYEQYF.

This clonotype has ten or more counts. The chain joins TRBV11-2 to TRBJ1-1; the D gene is possibly TRBD1 (6 bases). V gave up 6 bases and J gave up 1 base, with 18 bases separating them. The CDR3 spans 16 residues. In germline, CDR1 is SGHAT, CDR2 FQNNGV. The CDR3 here is CASSTNAGVRNTEAFF. The CDR3 nucleotides are TGTGCCAGCAGTACAAACGCAGGGGTTAGGAACACTGAAGCTTTCTTT.

This clonotype was counted many times. J is TRBJ1-5 and V is TRBV20-1, with D hard to call. V gave up 0 bases and J gave up 5 bases, with 8 bases separating them. The CDR3 loop spans 13 amino acids. Per germline, CDR1 DFQATT and CDR2 SNEGSKA (reference sequence). CDR3 nucleotides: TGCAGTGCTAGAGACCCGGACGATCAGCCCCAGCATTTT. Its translation is CSARDPDDQPQHF.

This clonotype has at least ten counts. J is TRBJ1-1 and V is TRBV12-3 or TRBV12-4; D ambiguous. This CDR3 comprises 12 residues. Trimming cost V 3 bases and J 4 bases, with 6 bases left between them. CDR3 in DNA: TGTGCCAGCAGTTTCCAAGGCACTGAAGCTTTCTTT. Protein: CASSFQGTEAFF.

This clonotype has a count of ten or more. The chain combines TRBV18 with TRBJ2-3; a weak D match, TRBD2 (5 bases). The V gene's germline CDR1 is KGHSH and CDR2 LQKENI. This CDR3 is 14 amino acids long. V was cut by 5 bases and J by 0 bases, with 9 bases left in between. The CDR3 coding sequence is TGTGCCAGCTCAGGGCTAGCAAGCACAGATACGCAGTATTTT. Translation gives CASSGLASTDTQYF. The whole variable domain, remainder taken from reference TRBV18 and TRBJ2-3, is NAGVMQNPRHLVRRRGQEARLRCSPMKGHSHVYWYRQLPEEGLKFMVYLQKENIIDESGMPKERFSAEFPKEGPSILRIQQVVRGDSAAYFCASSGLASTDTQYFGPGTRLTVL.

This clonotype occurred many times. The chain combines TRBV9 with TRBJ1-2; D is perhaps TRBD1 (5 bases). V lost 0 bases and J 0 bases, leaving 9 bases between the germline ends. This CDR3 spans 15 amino acids. The germline V gene has CDR1 SGDLS and CDR2 YYNGEE. The CDR3 reads CASSVEGHSNYGYTF. The CDR3 DNA is TGTGCCAGCAGCGTAGAGGGGCACTCTAACTATGGCTACACCTTC.

There are a few counts of this clonotype. This chain uses TRBV7-2 with TRBJ1-2; the D gene is possibly TRBD1 (6 bases). The CDR3 covers 14 residues. Germline CDR1 reads SGHTA; CDR2 reads FQGNSA. The V gene lost 0 bases and the J gene lost 8 bases, with 13 bases spanning the gap. The chain's CDR3 is CASSLAPPGEGYTF. As DNA, the CDR3 is TGTGCCAGCAGCTTAGCTCCGCCAGGGGAAGGCTACACCTTC.

This clonotype was detected ten times or more. V usage is TRBV5-6 and J usage is TRBJ1-1; weak D call: TRBD1 (5 bases). This CDR3 spans 15 amino acids. The V and J ends lost 0 bases and 2 bases respectively, with 11 bases between them. The germline V gene has CDR1 SGHDT and CDR2 YYEEEE. Here the CDR3 reads CASSLATGQNTEAFF. In DNA form, the CDR3 reads TGTGCCAGCAGCTTGGCCACAGGCCAAAACACTGAAGCTTTCTTT.

V and J are TRBV5-1 and TRBJ2-3, with 9 nucleotides matching TRBD2. Losses at the gene ends were 3 bases for V and 2 bases for J; bases not matched to a gene: 4. The CDR3 runs to 15 residues. The V gene's germline CDR1 is SGHRS and CDR2 YFSETQ. This CDR3 is CASSSGLAITDTQYF. DNA for the CDR3: TGCGCCAGCAGCTCCGGACTAGCGATCACAGATACGCAGTATTTT.

This clonotype was found a few times. V and J are TRBV27 and TRBJ1-1, with 9 bases aligning to TRBD1. V lost 1 base to trimming and J lost 5 bases; unmatched junction nucleotides: 14. The CDR3 length is 18 residues. Germline CDR1 reads MNHEY; CDR2 reads SMNVEV (reference sequence). CDR3 residues: CASSLFVGGQGIGTEAFF. The CDR3 DNA reads TGTGCCAGCAGTTTATTTGTAGGAGGACAGGGGATTGGAACTGAAGCTTTCTTT.

The chain combines TRBV4-3 with TRBJ2-3; D unresolved. The germline CDR1 and CDR2 sequences are LGHNA and YSLEER. Trimming stripped 0 bases from V and 4 bases from J, with 11 bases between. The CDR3 consists of 15 residues. CDR3 loop: CASSQDSGPSDTQYF. The CDR3 nucleotides read TGCGCCAGCAGCCAAGACTCGGGCCCCTCAGATACGCAGTATTTT.

This clonotype was seen at least ten times. The rearrangement joins TRBV3-1 to TRBJ2-7; no clear D. V was pared by 8 bases and J by 1 base, with 12 bases between. Germline CDR1 is LGHDT and CDR2 is YNNKEL (reference sequence). This CDR3 has 13 amino acids. CDR3 DNA: TGTGCCAGCGGCCGGGCTCCTTCCTACGAGCAGTACTTC. Protein sequence: CASGRAPSYEQYF.

The CDR3 spells CASSLSDTQYF. The CDR3 nucleotides are TGTGCCAGCAGCTTGTCGGATACGCAGTATTTT. The chain recombines TRBV5-6 with TRBJ2-3; no reliable D call. Germline CDR1 SGHDT, CDR2 YYEEEE. V was shortened by 1 base and J by 6 bases, with 3 bases between the two germline ends. This CDR3 has 11 amino acids.

This clonotype was observed many times. The chain employs TRBV28 and TRBJ1-2; no definite D call. The CDR3 runs 12 residues. CDR1 is MDHEN and CDR2 is SYDVKM in the germline V gene. Trimming removed 6 bases at V and 9 bases at J, with 14 bases between. Here the CDR3 DNA reads TGTGCCAGCAGCGACACGGCCGGACGCTACACCTTC. This sequence encodes CASSDTAGRYTF.

This clonotype was counted many times. The V and J genes are TRBV18 and TRBJ2-1; tentative D call: TRBD1 (6 bases). This CDR3 has 14 amino acids. The ends were cut back, 1 base at V and 4 bases at J, with 8 bases in the middle. Germline CDR1 reads KGHSH; CDR2 reads LQKENI. The CDR3 is CASSPRDTYNEQFF. The CDR3 region has the DNA TGTGCCAGCTCACCACGGGACACATACAATGAGCAGTTCTTC.